The 18 T cell receptor beta chains in this list originate from one sample, sequenced in a study of control samples from healthy donors and cancer patients. Measured with immunoSEQ multiplex PCR; TCRdb has only the in-frame clones, and not every one. The table lists 95,000 to 150,000 clones, roughly 92% of them singletons, with 7.8% in the top ten. Material: blood. The receptors were sampled from a woman aged 18-29 years in good health.

This rearrangement joins TRBV4-3 to TRBJ1-2, with 8 bases matching TRBD1. V gave up 0 bases and J gave up 7 bases; unmatched junction bases: 13. Germline CDR1 is LGHNA and CDR2 is YSLEER. The CDR3 extends over 17 amino acids. The CDR3 loop is CASSQDRRTGGMSGYTF. For the CDR3, the DNA is TGCGCCAGCAGCCAAGATCGCCGAACAGGGGGAATGAGTGGCTACACCTTC.

The rearrangement joins TRBV6-1 to TRBJ2-7, with TRBD2 identical over 9 bases. V trimming: 3 bases; J trimming: 0 bases; junction bases outside the gene matches: 3. Germline CDR1 reads MNHNS; CDR2 reads SASEGT. The CDR3 has 15 amino acids. CDR3 nucleotides: TGTGCCAGCAGTGAGCGGGAGGGGAGCTCCTACGAGCAGTACTTC. Protein sequence: CASSEREGSSYEQYF.

This clone appeared once. The chain carries TRBV5-6 and TRBJ1-2; D gene uncertain. CDR1 and CDR2 (germline): SGHDT, YYEEEE. The CDR3 length is 15 residues. Trimming removed 1 base from V and 6 bases from J, with 16 bases in between. CDR3 residues: CASSLRPGVRDGYTF. DNA of the CDR3: TGTGCCAGCAGCTTGCGGCCAGGAGTTAGGGATGGCTACACCTTC.

The rearrangement joins TRBV9 to TRBJ2-3, with a weak D call TRBD1 (6 bases). CDR1 and CDR2 (germline): SGDLS, YYNGEE. Trimming stripped 0 bases from V and 2 bases from J, with 13 bases between. The CDR3 runs 16 residues. The CDR3 spells CASSVGGWDNTDTQYF. CDR3 nucleotide sequence: TGTGCCAGCAGCGTAGGGGGATGGGACAACACAGATACGCAGTATTTT. Full variable domain (rest looked up from reference TRBV9 and TRBJ2-3): DSGVTQTPKHLITATGQRVTLRCSPRSGDLSVYWYQQSLDQGLQFLIQYYNGEERAKGNILERFSAQQFPDLHSELNLSSLELGDSALYFCASSVGGWDNTDTQYFGPGTRLTVL.

This chain links TRBV28 with TRBJ2-7, with TRBD1 matching over 11 bases. V gave up 6 bases and J gave up 5 bases; unmatched junction bases: 6. There are 14 residues in the CDR3. Germline values: CDR1 MDHEN, CDR2 SYDVKM. CDR3 protein: CASSPPGQGDEQYF. The CDR3 region has the DNA TGTGCCAGCAGCCCTCCGGGACAGGGGGACGAGCAGTACTTC.

This clone was detected once. The V gene is TRBV18, the J gene TRBJ1-1, with D maybe TRBD1 (5 bases). The germline V gene has CDR1 KGHSH and CDR2 LQKENI. The CDR3 is made up of 15 amino acids. V dropped 5 bases and J dropped 0 bases, with 13 bases sitting between them. CDR3 protein: CASSKMGDLNTEAFF. The DNA for the CDR3 is TGTGCCAGCTCAAAAATGGGGGACTTGAACACTGAAGCTTTCTTT.

This CDR3 is CASSDSSRGPEQFF. The CDR3 nucleotides are TGTGCCAGCAGTGACAGTTCCCGAGGGCCTGAGCAGTTCTTC. This chain uses TRBV6-4 with TRBJ2-1, with D perhaps TRBD2 (5 bases). Germline CDR1 and CDR2: MRHNA and SNTAGT. The CDR3 is 14 residues long. V was trimmed by 2 bases and J by 9 bases, leaving 14 bases between them.

CDR3 region: CASSPRELTYEQYF. The DNA of the CDR3 is TGTGCCAGCAGCCCGCGGGAGCTTACGTACGAGCAGTACTTC. The chain uses TRBV7-9 and TRBJ2-7; 7 bases align to TRBD2. The CDR3 contains 14 residues. Germline CDR1 SEHNR, CDR2 FQNEAQ (reference sequence). J gave up 4 bases and V 5 bases, and 8 bases lay outside the gene matches. Combining the CDR3 with reference TRBV7-9 and TRBJ2-7 gives the whole variable domain DTGVSQNPRHKITKRGQNVTFRCDPISEHNRLYWYRQTLGQGPEFLTYFQNEAQLEKSRLLSDRFSAERPKGSFSTLEIQRTEQGDSAMYLCASSPRELTYEQYFGPGTRLTVT.

Only one count was recorded for this clone. The rearrangement links TRBV4-3 to TRBJ2-7; TRBD1 might be the D (5 bases). This CDR3 is 14 amino acids long. V lost 0 bases and J 3 bases, leaving 9 bases between the germline ends. Germline CDR1 LGHNA, CDR2 YSLEER. The CDR3 reads CASSQDRGDYEQYF. The CDR3 region has the DNA TGCGCCAGCAGCCAAGATAGGGGTGACTACGAGCAGTACTTC.

This chain connects TRBV30 to TRBJ2-1, with 8 bases aligning to TRBD2. CDR1 GTSNPN and CDR2 SVGIG come from the germline V gene (reference sequence). V trimming: 2 bases; J trimming: 5 bases; junction bases outside the gene matches: 8. This CDR3 is built from 15 residues. The CDR3 nucleotides are TGTGCCTGGAGTTCCAGGGCGGGAGGCCACAATGAGCAGTTCTTC. This sequence encodes CAWSSRAGGHNEQFF.

The V call is TRBV6-5, the J call TRBJ2-6; TRBD1 aligns across 7 bases. Germline-derived CDR1 and CDR2 are MNHEY and SVGAGI. The CDR3 loop spans 13 amino acids. V lost 11 bases to trimming and J lost 4 bases; unmatched junction nucleotides: 5. The chain's CDR3 is CASRRGGANVLTF. The CDR3 DNA is TGTGCCTCCCGCAGGGGGGGGGCCAACGTCCTGACTTTC.

This clone was found once. This rearrangement joins TRBV4-3 to TRBJ2-3; TRBD2 is a possible D gene (6 bases). With 4 bases removed from V and 0 bases from J, the gap between germline ends came to 11 bases. Germline values: CDR1 LGHNA, CDR2 YSLEER. The CDR3 totals 15 residues. The CDR3 DNA is TGCGCCAGCAGCCTTTGGACTACTAGCACAGATACGCAGTATTTT. Amino acids: CASSLWTTSTDTQYF.

The rearrangement uses TRBV27 and TRBJ2-5; no clear D. CDR1 is MNHEY and CDR2 is SMNVEV in the germline V gene (reference sequence). Trimming removed 4 bases from V and 7 bases from J, with 10 bases in between. The CDR3 runs to 12 residues. This CDR3 reads CASSSDGRTQYF. CDR3 nucleotide sequence: TGTGCCAGCAGTTCGGACGGCAGGACCCAGTACTTC.

This chain links TRBV7-9 with TRBJ2-7; D could derive from TRBD1 or TRBD2 (6 bases each). CDR3 length: 14 amino acids. In germline, CDR1 is SEHNR, CDR2 FQNEAQ (reference sequence). The germline V and J ends were trimmed by 5 bases and 2 bases, with 13 bases remaining between them. As DNA, the CDR3 is TGTGCCAGCAGCCCGACAGGAGGGACCTACGAGCAGTACTTC. This translates into CASSPTGGTYEQYF.

The chain employs TRBV7-9 and TRBJ2-5; D may correspond to TRBD1 or TRBD2 (5 bases each). The CDR3 has 13 residues. Germline assignment: CDR1 SEHNR and CDR2 FQNEAQ (reference sequence). V shed 3 bases and J shed 5 bases, with 10 bases lying between them. The CDR3 DNA reads TGTGCCAGCAGCTTGAGACAGCGGGAGACCCAGTACTTC. Encoded protein: CASSLRQRETQYF. Combining the CDR3 with reference TRBV7-9 and TRBJ2-5 gives the whole variable domain DTGVSQNPRHKITKRGQNVTFRCDPISEHNRLYWYRQTLGQGPEFLTYFQNEAQLEKSRLLSDRFSAERPKGSFSTLEIQRTEQGDSAMYLCASSLRQRETQYFGPGTRLLVL.

The chain joins TRBV7-9 to TRBJ1-4, with D maybe TRBD1 (6 bases). Deletions cut 5 bases from V and 0 bases from J, with 16 bases between. CDR1 is SEHNR, CDR2 FQNEAQ, per germline (reference sequence). The CDR3 runs 17 residues. The CDR3 protein is CASSPPGHLATNEKLFF. In nucleotides, the CDR3 is TGTGCCAGCAGCCCCCCGGGACATCTTGCAACTAATGAAAAACTGTTTTTT.

V is TRBV9 and J is TRBJ2-3; 10 positions agree with TRBD1. Germline CDR1 SGDLS, CDR2 YYNGEE. J gave up 6 bases and V 4 bases, and 5 bases lay outside the gene matches. The CDR3 consists of 14 residues. CDR3 protein: CASSPDRGLDTQYF. The CDR3 DNA sequence: TGTGCCAGCAGCCCCGACAGGGGGCTGGATACGCAGTATTTT.

The V and J genes are TRBV7-2 and TRBJ1-6; TRBD1 is a possible D gene (5 bases). Germline V gives CDR1 SGHTA, CDR2 FQGNSA. The ends were cut back, 2 bases at V and 7 bases at J, with 9 bases in the middle. CDR3 length: 14 residues. The CDR3 sequence: CASSLQGFNSPLHF. CDR3 coding DNA: TGTGCCAGCAGCTTACAGGGCTTCAATTCACCCCTCCACTTT.